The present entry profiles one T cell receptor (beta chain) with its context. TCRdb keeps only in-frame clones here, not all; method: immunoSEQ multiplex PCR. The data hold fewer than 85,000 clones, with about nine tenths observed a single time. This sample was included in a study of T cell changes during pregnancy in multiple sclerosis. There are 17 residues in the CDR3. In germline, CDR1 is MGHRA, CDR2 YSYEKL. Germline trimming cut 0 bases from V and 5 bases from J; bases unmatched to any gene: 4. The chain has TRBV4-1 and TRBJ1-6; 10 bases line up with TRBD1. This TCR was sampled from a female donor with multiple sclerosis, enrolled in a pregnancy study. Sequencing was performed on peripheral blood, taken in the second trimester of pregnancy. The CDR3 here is CASSQDGTGANNSPLHF. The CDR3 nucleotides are TGCGCCAGCAGCCAAGATGGGACAGGGGCAAATAATTCACCCCTCCACTTT.